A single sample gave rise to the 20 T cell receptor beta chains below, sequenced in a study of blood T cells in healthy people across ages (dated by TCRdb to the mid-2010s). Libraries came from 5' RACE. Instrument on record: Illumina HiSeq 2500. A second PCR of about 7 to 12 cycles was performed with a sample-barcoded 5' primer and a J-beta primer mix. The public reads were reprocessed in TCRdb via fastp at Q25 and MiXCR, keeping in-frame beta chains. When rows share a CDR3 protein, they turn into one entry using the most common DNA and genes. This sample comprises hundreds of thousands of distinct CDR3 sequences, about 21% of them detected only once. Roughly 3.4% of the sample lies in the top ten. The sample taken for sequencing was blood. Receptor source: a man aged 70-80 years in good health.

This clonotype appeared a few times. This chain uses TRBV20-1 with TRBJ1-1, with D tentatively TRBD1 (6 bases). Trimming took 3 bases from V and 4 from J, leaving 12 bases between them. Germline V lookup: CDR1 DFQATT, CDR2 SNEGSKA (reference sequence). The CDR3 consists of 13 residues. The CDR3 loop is CSASQGGSTEAFF. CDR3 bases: TGCAGTGCTAGTCAAGGGGGGAGCACTGAAGCTTTCTTT.

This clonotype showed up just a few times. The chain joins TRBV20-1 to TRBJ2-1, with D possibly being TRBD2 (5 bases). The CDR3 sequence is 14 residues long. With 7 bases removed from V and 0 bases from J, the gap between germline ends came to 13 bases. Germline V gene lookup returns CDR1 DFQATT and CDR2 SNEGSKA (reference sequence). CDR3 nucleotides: TGCAGTGTGGAAGTACGGGGCTCCTACAATGAGCAGTTCTTC. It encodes CSVEVRGSYNEQFF.

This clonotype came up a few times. The CDR3 reads CASSWGSTGELFF. In DNA form, the CDR3 reads TGTGCCAGCAGCTGGGGGAGCACCGGGGAGCTGTTTTTT. The V and J genes are TRBV6-5 and TRBJ2-2; D possibly uses TRBD1 or TRBD2 (5 bases each). The CDR3 sequence is 13 residues long. V lost 6 bases, J lost 4 bases, and 9 bases lay in between. Germline V gene lookup returns CDR1 MNHEY and CDR2 SVGAGI.

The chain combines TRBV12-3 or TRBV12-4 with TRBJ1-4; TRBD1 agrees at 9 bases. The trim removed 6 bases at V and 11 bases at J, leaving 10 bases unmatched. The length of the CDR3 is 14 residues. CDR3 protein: CASRPMGQGEKLFF. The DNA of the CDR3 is TGTGCCAGCAGACCTATGGGACAGGGCGAGAAACTGTTTTTT.

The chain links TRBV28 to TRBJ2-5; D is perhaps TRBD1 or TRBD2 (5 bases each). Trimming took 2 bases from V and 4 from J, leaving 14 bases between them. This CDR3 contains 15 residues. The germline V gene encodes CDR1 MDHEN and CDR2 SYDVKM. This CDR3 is CASSLIQGALETQYF. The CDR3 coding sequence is TGTGCCAGCAGTTTAATCCAGGGAGCCCTAGAGACCCAGTACTTC.

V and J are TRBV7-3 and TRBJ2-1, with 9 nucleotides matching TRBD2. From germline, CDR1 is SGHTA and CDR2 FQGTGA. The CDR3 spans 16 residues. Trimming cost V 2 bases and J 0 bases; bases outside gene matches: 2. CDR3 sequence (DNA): TGTGCCAGCAGCTTACTAGCGGGATACTCCTACAATGAGCAGTTCTTC. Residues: CASSLLAGYSYNEQFF. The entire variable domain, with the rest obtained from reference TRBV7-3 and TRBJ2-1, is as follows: GAGVSQTPSNKVTEKGKYVELRCDPISGHTALYWYRQSLGQGPEFLIYFQGTGAADDSGLPNDRFFAVRPEGSVSTLKIQRTERGDSAVYLCASSLLAGYSYNEQFFGPGTRLTVL.

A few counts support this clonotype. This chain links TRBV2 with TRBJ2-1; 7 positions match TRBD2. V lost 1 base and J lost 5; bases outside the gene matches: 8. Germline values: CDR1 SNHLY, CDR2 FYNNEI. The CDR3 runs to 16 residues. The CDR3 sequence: CASSEGGLNPHNEQFF. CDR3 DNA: TGTGCCAGCAGTGAAGGGGGACTAAATCCCCACAATGAGCAGTTCTTC.

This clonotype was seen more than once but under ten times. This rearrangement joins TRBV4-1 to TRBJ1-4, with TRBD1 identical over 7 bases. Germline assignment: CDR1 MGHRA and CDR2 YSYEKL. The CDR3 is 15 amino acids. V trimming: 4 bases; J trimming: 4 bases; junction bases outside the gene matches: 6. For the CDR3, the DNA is TGCGCCAGCAGCCCTACGGGACAGATTAATGAAAAACTGTTTTTT. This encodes CASSPTGQINEKLFF.

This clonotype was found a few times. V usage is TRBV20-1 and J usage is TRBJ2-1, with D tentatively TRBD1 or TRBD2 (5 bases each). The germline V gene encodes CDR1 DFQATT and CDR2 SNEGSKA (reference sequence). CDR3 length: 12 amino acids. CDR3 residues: CAGGPKGDEQFF. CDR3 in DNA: TGCGCGGGTGGCCCCAAAGGGGATGAGCAGTTCTTC.

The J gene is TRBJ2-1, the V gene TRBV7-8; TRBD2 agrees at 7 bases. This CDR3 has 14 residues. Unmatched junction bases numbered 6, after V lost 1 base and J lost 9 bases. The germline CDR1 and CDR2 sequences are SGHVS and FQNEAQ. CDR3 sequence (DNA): TGTGCCAGCAGCTTAGTGGCGGGAGCGCTTGAGCAGTTCTTC. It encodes CASSLVAGALEQFF.

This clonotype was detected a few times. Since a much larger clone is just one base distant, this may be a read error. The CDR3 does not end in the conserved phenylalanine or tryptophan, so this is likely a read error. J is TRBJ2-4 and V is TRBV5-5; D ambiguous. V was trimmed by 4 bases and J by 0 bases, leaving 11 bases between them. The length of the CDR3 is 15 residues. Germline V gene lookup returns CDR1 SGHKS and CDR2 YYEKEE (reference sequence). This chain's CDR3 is CASSPAELAKNIQYL. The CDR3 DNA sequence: TGTGCCAGCAGCCCCGCGGAGCTAGCCAAAAACATTCAGTACCTC.

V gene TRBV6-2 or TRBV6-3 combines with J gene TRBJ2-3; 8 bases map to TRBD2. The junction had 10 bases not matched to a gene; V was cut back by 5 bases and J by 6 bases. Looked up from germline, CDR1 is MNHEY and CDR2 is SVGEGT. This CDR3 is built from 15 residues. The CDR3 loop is CASSDLAGKGDTQYF. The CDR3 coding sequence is TGTGCCAGCAGTGACTTAGCGGGGAAAGGGGATACGCAGTATTTT.

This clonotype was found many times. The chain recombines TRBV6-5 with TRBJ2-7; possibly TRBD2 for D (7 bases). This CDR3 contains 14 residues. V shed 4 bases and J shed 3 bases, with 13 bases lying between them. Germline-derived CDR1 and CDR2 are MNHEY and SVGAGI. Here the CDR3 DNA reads TGTGCCAGCAGTTTAGGCGGGGGCGACTACGAGCAGTACTTC. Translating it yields CASSLGGGDYEQYF.

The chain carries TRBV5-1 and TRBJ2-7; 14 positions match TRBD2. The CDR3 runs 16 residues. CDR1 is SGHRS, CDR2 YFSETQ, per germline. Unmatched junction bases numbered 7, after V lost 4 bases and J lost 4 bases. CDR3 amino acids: CASSARGLAGDYEQYF. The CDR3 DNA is TGCGCCAGCAGCGCCCGGGGACTAGCGGGAGATTACGAGCAGTACTTC.

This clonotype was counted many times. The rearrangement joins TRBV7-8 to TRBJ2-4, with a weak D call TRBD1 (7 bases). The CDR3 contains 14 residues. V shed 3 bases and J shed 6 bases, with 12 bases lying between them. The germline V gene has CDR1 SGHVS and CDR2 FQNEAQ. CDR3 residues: CASSFGQGGNIQYF. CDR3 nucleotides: TGTGCCAGCAGCTTTGGGCAGGGGGGAAACATTCAGTACTTC.

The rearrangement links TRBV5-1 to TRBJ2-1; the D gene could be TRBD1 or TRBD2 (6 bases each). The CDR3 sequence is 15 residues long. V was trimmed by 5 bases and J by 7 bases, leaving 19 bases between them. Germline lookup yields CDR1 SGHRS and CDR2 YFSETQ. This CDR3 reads CASRSGSGARNEQFF. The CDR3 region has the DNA TGCGCCAGCAGATCTGGGTCGGGGGCGAGGAATGAGCAGTTCTTC.

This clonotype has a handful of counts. For the CDR3, the DNA is TGTGCCACCAGTGATTCGGGACTAGCGGGAGGCCACAATGAGCAGTTCTTC. As protein: CATSDSGLAGGHNEQFF. The chain carries TRBV24-1 and TRBJ2-1; 15 positions match TRBD2. Germline CDR1 KGHDR, CDR2 SFDVKD. V was pared by 2 bases and J by 5 bases, with 3 bases of the junction left unmatched. The CDR3 is made up of 17 amino acids.

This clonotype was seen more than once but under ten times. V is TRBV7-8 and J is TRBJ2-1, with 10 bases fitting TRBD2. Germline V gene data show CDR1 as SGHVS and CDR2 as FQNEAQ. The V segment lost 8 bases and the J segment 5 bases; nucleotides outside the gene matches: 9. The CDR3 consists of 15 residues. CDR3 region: CASGTSSGRDNEQFF. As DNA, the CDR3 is TGTGCCAGCGGAACGTCTAGCGGGAGAGACAATGAGCAGTTCTTC. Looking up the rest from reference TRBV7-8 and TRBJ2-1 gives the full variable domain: GAGVSQSPRYKVAKRGQDVALRCDPISGHVSLFWYQQALGQGPEFLTYFQNEAQLDKSGLPSDRFFAERPEGSVSTLKIQRTQQEDSAVYLCASGTSSGRDNEQFFGPGTRLTVL.

The CDR3 coding sequence is TGTGCCAGCAGTTACCGGCCCCCCGGACTAGCGGGACAAATCGAGCAGTACTTC. It encodes CASSYRPPGLAGQIEQYF. The chain combines TRBV6-5 with TRBJ2-1, with TRBD2 matching over 12 bases. The end of the DNA aligns better with TRBJ2-7, so the J call may be wrong. The CDR3 contains 18 residues. Per germline, CDR1 MNHEY and CDR2 SVGAGI.

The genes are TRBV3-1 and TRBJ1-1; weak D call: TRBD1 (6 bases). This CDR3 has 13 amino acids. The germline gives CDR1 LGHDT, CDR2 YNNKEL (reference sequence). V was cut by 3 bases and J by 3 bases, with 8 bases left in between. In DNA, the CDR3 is TGTGCCAGCAGCCAGAGGGGGGACACTGAAGCTTTCTTT. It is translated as CASSQRGDTEAFF.